These 23 T cell receptor beta chains were all obtained from the same sample, sequenced in a study of identical twins (dated by TCRdb to the mid-2010s). Libraries were built with 5' RACE. The sequencer was an Illumina HiSeq 2000. The raw public reads went through TCRdb reprocessing: fastp at Q25, MiXCR clone calling, in-frame beta chains kept. Rows are combined by CDR3 protein, so each entry shows the most common genes and DNA. Within this sample are a few hundred thousand distinct CDR3 sequences, with roughly 9% of them counted one time only. The ten largest clones represent under 9.5% of the sample. Source material: naive T cells sorted from blood. Per the publication, the cell subset or site label means: cells isolated with a human naive T-cell isolation kit. The receptor set was obtained from a woman aged 50 to 60 in good health.

This clonotype was counted many times. The rearrangement uses TRBV24-1 and TRBJ2-4, with TRBD1 matching 7 bases. Trimming removed 4 bases from V and 1 base from J; junction bases left unmatched: 6. The length of the CDR3 is 16 residues. Germline V gene sequence: CDR1 KGHDR, CDR2 SFDVKD. In DNA form, the CDR3 reads TGTGCCACCAGTGACCCGACAGGGCGTGCCAAAAACATTCAGTACTTC. Its protein product is CATSDPTGRAKNIQYF.

This clonotype was seen ten or more times. The chain is built from TRBV21-1 and TRBJ2-3; the table assigns TRBD2, which was not confirmed against the DNA. TRBV21-1 constitutes a pseudogene. The CDR3 is 19 amino acids. The CDR3 is CASSTPGLAVPRSPDTQYF. CDR3 bases: TGTGCCAGCAGCACCCCGGGACTAGCGGTCCCCAGGTCGCCAGATACGCAGTATTTT.

The table lists this clonotype with a few counts. This CDR3 reads CASSATSGSFVEQFF. In DNA form, the CDR3 reads TGTGCCAGCAGCGCCACTAGCGGGAGTTTCGTTGAGCAGTTCTTC. The V and J genes are TRBV9 and TRBJ2-1, with 11 bases lining up with TRBD2. The CDR3 runs to 15 residues. Trimming removed 3 bases from V and 9 bases from J; junction bases left unmatched: 8. Per germline, CDR1 SGDLS and CDR2 YYNGEE. Full variable domain (rest looked up from reference TRBV9 and TRBJ2-1): DSGVTQTPKHLITATGQRVTLRCSPRSGDLSVYWYQQSLDQGLQFLIQYYNGEERAKGNILERFSAQQFPDLHSELNLSSLELGDSALYFCASSATSGSFVEQFFGPGTRLTVL.

This clonotype was seen ten or more times. The chain carries TRBV2 and TRBJ2-1; D unresolved. Germline V CDR1 and CDR2: SNHLY, FYNNEI. Trimming removed 3 bases from V and 6 bases from J, with 0 bases in between. The length of the CDR3 is 10 residues. This CDR3 reads CASSDNEQFF. The DNA of the CDR3 is TGTGCCAGCAGTGACAATGAGCAGTTCTTC.

The genes are TRBV5-4 and TRBJ2-5; D is possibly TRBD2 (6 bases). CDR1 and CDR2 (germline): SGHNT, YYREEE (reference sequence). CDR3 length: 17 amino acids. Between the trimmed V and J ends, which lost 0 bases and 2 bases, there was a span of 17 bases. The CDR3 protein is CASSLGPSTAGQETQYF. DNA of the CDR3: TGTGCCAGCAGCTTGGGCCCGTCGACCGCGGGACAAGAGACCCAGTACTTC.

Worth noting for this clonotype: One junction end disagrees with the germline gene, perhaps due to a read error. V is TRBV11-3 and J is TRBJ2-1, with D perhaps matching TRBD2 (6 bases). The CDR3 consists of 14 residues. Germline CDR1 reads SGHNT; CDR2 reads YENEEA. The CDR3 nucleotides are TGTGTCAGCAACGGGAGACCAGACTACAATGAGCAGTTCTTC. It translates to CVSNGRPDYNEQFF. The whole variable domain, filled in from reference TRBV11-3 and TRBJ2-1, reads EAGVVQSPRYKIIEKKQPVAFWCNPISGHNTLYWYLQNLGQGPELLIRYENEEAVDDSQLPKDRFSAERLKGVDSTLKIQPAELGDSAVYLCVSNGRPDYNEQFFGPGTRLTVL.

This rearrangement joins TRBV7-9 to TRBJ2-5, with a tentative D call TRBD2 (6 bases). Per germline, CDR1 SEHNR and CDR2 FQNEAQ (reference sequence). The ends were cut back, 5 bases at V and 3 bases at J, with 16 bases in the middle. The CDR3 is 15 residues long. CDR3: CASSPYGGGEETQYF. The CDR3 DNA reads as TGTGCCAGCAGCCCCTACGGGGGAGGAGAAGAGACCCAGTACTTC.

The chain employs TRBV5-1 and TRBJ2-1, with D unresolved. CDR3 length: 15 residues. The V and J ends lost 4 bases and 4 bases respectively, with 15 bases between them. The V gene's germline CDR1 is SGHRS and CDR2 YFSETQ. CDR3 sequence reads: CASSPVSKFYNEQFF. The CDR3 DNA reads as TGCGCCAGCAGCCCCGTTTCCAAATTTTACAATGAGCAGTTCTTC.

This clonotype was detected ten times or more. The chain joins TRBV20-1 to TRBJ2-1; no definite D call. Trimming removed 3 bases from V and 6 bases from J, with 6 bases in between. Germline V gene lookup returns CDR1 DFQATT and CDR2 SNEGSKA (reference sequence). This CDR3 is 11 amino acids long. CDR3 protein: CSARDLNEQFF. The CDR3 DNA sequence: TGCAGTGCTAGGGACCTCAATGAGCAGTTCTTC.

In this sample, this clonotype turned up a few times. This chain connects TRBV12-3 or TRBV12-4 to TRBJ2-5; 11 nucleotides align to TRBD2. Trimming cost V 3 bases and J 5 bases; bases outside gene matches: 11. CDR3 length: 17 amino acids. CDR3 nucleotide sequence: TGTGCCAGCAGTTTCCCACCCGGGACTAGCGGTGGGGAGACCCAGTACTTC. It is translated as CASSFPPGTSGGETQYF.

In this sample, this clonotype turned up a few times. The V and J genes are TRBV7-2 and TRBJ2-7; D unclear. The CDR3 sequence is 15 residues long. Germline CDR1 and CDR2: SGHTA and FQGNSA. Trimming took 5 bases from V and 0 from J, leaving 14 bases between them. The CDR3, as DNA: TGTGCCAGCAGCCGAACGTCGCAAAGCTCCTACGAGCAGTACTTC. This translates into CASSRTSQSSYEQYF.

V is TRBV6-5 and J is TRBJ2-6; 9 bases line up with TRBD1. J lost 1 base, V lost 1 base, and 11 bases had no gene match. This CDR3 has 20 residues. Per germline, CDR1 MNHEY and CDR2 SVGAGI. CDR3 sequence reads: CASSYWRPGTGPSGANVLTF. DNA for the CDR3: TGTGCCAGCAGTTACTGGCGCCCCGGGACAGGGCCTTCTGGGGCCAACGTCCTGACTTTC.

This clonotype was seen at least ten times. V and J are TRBV4-1 and TRBJ2-5, with TRBD2 matching 8 bases. CDR3 size: 16 residues. The J segment lost 7 bases and the V segment lost 0 bases, leaving 10 bases of the junction unmatched. Germline CDR1 reads MGHRA; CDR2 reads YSYEKL. CDR3 nucleotides: TGCGCCAGCAGCCAAGAGGTGGCGGGAGGAACAGGGACCCAGTACTTC. Translating it yields CASSQEVAGGTGTQYF.

The gene calls are TRBV29-1 and TRBJ1-5; maybe TRBD1 (5 bases). Trimming stripped 4 bases from V and 4 bases from J, with 11 bases between. The CDR3 consists of 13 residues. Germline V gene lookup returns CDR1 SQVTM and CDR2 ANQGSEA. CDR3 sequence: CSVAPGPNQPQHF. The DNA of the CDR3 is TGCAGCGTTGCTCCAGGGCCGAATCAGCCCCAGCATTTT.

Here the CDR3 DNA reads TGTGCCAGCAGCTTACTAGGACAGAAAGAGACCCAGTACTTC. The encoded protein is CASSLLGQKETQYF. The chain combines TRBV7-2 with TRBJ2-5, with D perhaps TRBD1 (6 bases). The germline V and J ends were trimmed by 2 bases and 3 bases, with 10 bases remaining between them. The CDR3 runs 14 residues. Per the germline V gene, CDR1 is SGHTA and CDR2 is FQGNSA. Based on the CDR3 plus reference TRBV7-2 and TRBJ2-5, the full variable domain is GAGVSQSPSNKVTEKGKDVELRCDPISGHTALYWYRQSLGQGLEFLIYFQGNSAPDKSGLPSDRFSAERTGGSVSTLTIQRTQQEDSAVYLCASSLLGQKETQYFGPGTRLLVL.

This clonotype appeared a few times. V gene TRBV7-8 combines with J gene TRBJ2-5; 7 positions agree with TRBD2. V gave up 2 bases and J gave up 3 bases; unmatched junction bases: 6. CDR1 and CDR2 from the germline V gene are SGHVS and FQNEAQ. CDR3 size: 15 residues. As DNA, the CDR3 is TGTGCCAGCAGCTTATGGGGTCTAGCGGAAGAGACCCAGTACTTC. Protein product: CASSLWGLAEETQYF.

In this sample, this clonotype turned up many times. V usage is TRBV7-9 and J usage is TRBJ2-1; D may be TRBD2 (6 bases). CDR3 length equals 16 residues. V dropped 7 bases and J dropped 10 bases, with 26 bases sitting between them. Per germline, CDR1 SEHNR and CDR2 FQNEAQ (reference sequence). CDR3 protein: CASNQLSGTPGEEQFF. The CDR3 DNA reads as TGTGCCAGCAACCAATTATCCGGGACTCCGGGCGAGGAGCAGTTCTTC.

The chain couples TRBV29-1 to TRBJ1-3; D ambiguous. The CDR3 loop spans 12 amino acids. Trimming removed 4 bases from V and 4 bases from J, with 8 bases in between. Germline CDR1 SQVTM, CDR2 ANQGSEA. Here the CDR3 reads CSVGELGNTIYF. The CDR3 nucleotides read TGCAGCGTTGGAGAGTTGGGAAACACCATATATTTT. The whole variable domain, remainder taken from reference TRBV29-1 and TRBJ1-3, is SAVISQKPSRDICQRGTSLTIQCQVDSQVTMMFWYRQQPGQSLTLIATANQGSEATYESGFVIDKFPISRPNLTFSTLTVSNMSPEDSSIYLCSVGELGNTIYFGEGSWLTVV.

This clonotype was found many times. V usage is TRBV7-9 and J usage is TRBJ1-2; TRBD1 is a possible D gene (5 bases). The V and J ends lost 5 bases and 3 bases respectively, with 13 bases between them. The CDR3 runs 14 residues. Germline assignment: CDR1 SEHNR and CDR2 FQNEAQ (reference sequence). The CDR3 reads CASSPSGGDYGYTF. CDR3 coding DNA: TGTGCCAGCAGCCCTAGCGGGGGGGACTATGGCTACACCTTC.

This clonotype was recorded at least ten times. The chain joins TRBV3-1 to TRBJ1-1; D uncertain. Trimming cost V 1 base and J 4 bases, with 10 bases left between them. The germline V gene encodes CDR1 LGHDT and CDR2 YNNKEL (reference sequence). The CDR3 has 14 residues. CDR3 DNA: TGTGCCAGCAGCCAAGTGAGCGGGAGCACTGAAGCTTTCTTT. Its protein is CASSQVSGSTEAFF.

This clonotype was counted at least ten times. The rearrangement uses TRBV5-1 and TRBJ2-2; D perhaps matches TRBD1 (6 bases). Trimming took off 4 bases at V and 6 bases at J, with 19 bases between the two ends. CDR3 length equals 16 residues. Germline CDR1 reads SGHRS; CDR2 reads YFSETQ. The CDR3 reads CASSKSTGMVPGELFF. For the CDR3, the DNA is TGCGCCAGCAGCAAATCCACAGGGATGGTTCCCGGGGAGCTGTTTTTT.

This clonotype was seen at least ten times. The chain recombines TRBV10-3 with TRBJ1-2; no clear D. The CDR3 sequence is 15 residues long. Trimming stripped 5 bases from V and 0 bases from J, with 13 bases between. Germline CDR1 ENHRY, CDR2 SYGVKD. The CDR3 here is CAISSYDPTNYGYTF. In DNA, the CDR3 is TGTGCCATCAGTTCATACGATCCTACTAACTATGGCTACACCTTC.

There are many counts of this clonotype. The chain employs TRBV11-3 and TRBJ2-7; a weak D match, TRBD2 (5 bases). Trimming pared 1 base from V and 3 bases from J, leaving 13 bases between. The CDR3 has 15 residues. The germline CDR1 and CDR2 sequences are SGHNT and YENEEA. The CDR3 reads CASSLARGNFYEQYF. Here the CDR3 DNA reads TGTGCCAGCAGCTTAGCCCGGGGTAACTTCTACGAGCAGTACTTC. Full variable domain (missing parts from reference TRBV11-3 and TRBJ2-7): EAGVVQSPRYKIIEKKQPVAFWCNPISGHNTLYWYLQNLGQGPELLIRYENEEAVDDSQLPKDRFSAERLKGVDSTLKIQPAELGDSAVYLCASSLARGNFYEQYFGPGTRLTVT.